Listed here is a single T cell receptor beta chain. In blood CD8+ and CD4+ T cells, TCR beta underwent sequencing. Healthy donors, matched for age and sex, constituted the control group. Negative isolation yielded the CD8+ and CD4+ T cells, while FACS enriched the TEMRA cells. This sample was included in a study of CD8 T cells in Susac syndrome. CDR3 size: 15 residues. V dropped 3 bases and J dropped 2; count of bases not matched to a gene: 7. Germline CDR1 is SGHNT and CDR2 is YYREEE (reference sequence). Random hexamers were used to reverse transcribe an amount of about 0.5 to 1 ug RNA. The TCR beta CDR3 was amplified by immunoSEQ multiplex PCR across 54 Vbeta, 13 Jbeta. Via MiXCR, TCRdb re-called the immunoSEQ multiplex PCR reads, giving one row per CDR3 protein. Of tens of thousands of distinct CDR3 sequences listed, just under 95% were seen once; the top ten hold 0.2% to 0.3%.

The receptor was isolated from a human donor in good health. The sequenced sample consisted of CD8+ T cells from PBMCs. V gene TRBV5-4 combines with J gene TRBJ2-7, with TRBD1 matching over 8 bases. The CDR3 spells CASSWTPGQAYEQYF. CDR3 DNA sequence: TGTGCCAGCAGCTGGACGCCGGGACAGGCCTACGAGCAGTACTTC.